The 8 T cell receptor beta chains listed next were all sequenced from one sample in a study of blood T cell repertoires in COVID-19. The data were produced by immunoSEQ multiplex PCR, yet TCRdb's version contains in-frame clones alone and is incomplete. This sample has about 280,000 clones, with approximately 89% found just once. What was sequenced was peripheral blood. The origin of the receptors is a woman aged 30 to 39 with COVID-19, enrolled during active disease.

The chain recombines TRBV18 with TRBJ2-3; D not certain. Germline assignment: CDR1 KGHSH and CDR2 LQKENI. This CDR3 region has 14 residues. V dropped 6 bases and J dropped 1 base, with 11 bases sitting between them. The CDR3 here is CASSENRGTDTQYF. The CDR3 DNA reads TGTGCCAGCTCGGAAAATCGGGGCACAGATACGCAGTATTTT.

The V gene is TRBV6-5, the J gene TRBJ1-1, with D hard to call. V was pared by 5 bases and J by 1 base, with 8 bases between. The CDR3 is made up of 13 amino acids. Germline V CDR1 and CDR2: MNHEY, SVGAGI. CDR3: CASSRGPNTEAFF. Here the CDR3 DNA reads TGTGCCAGCAGTCGCGGCCCGAACACTGAAGCTTTCTTT.

The chain couples TRBV10-3 to TRBJ2-3; 8 nucleotides align to TRBD2. The length of the CDR3 is 16 residues. V shed 2 bases and J 5 bases; nucleotides not matched to a gene: 9. The V gene's germline CDR1 is ENHRY and CDR2 SYGVKD. CDR3 nucleotide sequence: TGTGCCATCAGTGAGGGCCCCGGGGGGGCAGGAGATACGCAGTATTTT. Residues: CAISEGPGGAGDTQYF.

This chain uses TRBV25-1 with TRBJ2-2, with D maybe TRBD2 (6 bases). Trimming shortened V by 8 bases and J by 0 bases, and 10 bases separated the two germline ends. Per the germline V gene, CDR1 is MGHDK and CDR2 is SYGVNS. This CDR3 spans 14 amino acids. For the CDR3, the DNA is TGTGCCAGCGCGTGGGGGGCGAACACCGGGGAGCTGTTTTTT. Residues: CASAWGANTGELFF.

The chain carries TRBV7-9 and TRBJ1-1; possible D gene TRBD1, 5 bases. The CDR3 is 17 residues long. V was clipped by 5 bases and J by 3 bases, with 22 bases between them. CDR1 and CDR2 (germline): SEHNR, FQNEAQ (reference sequence). CDR3 bases: TGTGCCAGCAGCACCTCCCGGTGGGGCAGGCGAGACACTGAAGCTTTCTTT. This sequence encodes CASSTSRWGRRDTEAFF. Combining the CDR3 with reference TRBV7-9 and TRBJ1-1 gives the whole variable domain DTGVSQNPRHKITKRGQNVTFRCDPISEHNRLYWYRQTLGQGPEFLTYFQNEAQLEKSRLLSDRFSAERPKGSFSTLEIQRTEQGDSAMYLCASSTSRWGRRDTEAFFGQGTRLTVV.

The chain recombines TRBV27 with TRBJ1-1; D unclear. The CDR3 extends over 15 amino acids. V lost 7 bases to trimming and J lost 5 bases, with 20 bases between them. Germline CDR1 is MNHEY and CDR2 is SMNVEV (reference sequence). CDR3 protein: CASTLAGVSGTEAFF. DNA of the CDR3: TGTGCCAGCACCCTTGCCGGGGTAAGTGGAACTGAAGCTTTCTTT.

The CDR3 region is CASSQVTGLYGYTF. For the CDR3, the DNA is TGTGCCAGCAGCCAAGTAACGGGACTCTATGGCTACACCTTC. The chain uses TRBV3-1 (or the pseudogene TRBV3-2) and TRBJ1-2; maybe TRBD1 (5 bases). The CDR3 length is 14 residues. V lost 1 base and J lost 4, with 10 bases in between. Germline CDR1 and CDR2: LGHDT and YNNKEL (reference sequence).

V usage is TRBV28 and J usage is TRBJ2-1; the D gene is possibly TRBD2 (5 bases). The CDR3 is 13 amino acids. The V end lost 3 bases, the J end lost 7 bases, and 10 bases lay between the germline ends. Germline lookup yields CDR1 MDHEN and CDR2 SYDVKM. The CDR3 DNA is TGTGCCAGCAGTTTCGGACTCAATAATGAGCAGTTCTTC. It specifies CASSFGLNNEQFF.